The clone carrying this TCR beta chain was counted a single time. The data are from a study of cytomegalovirus exposure and HLA in healthy donors. From the approximately 120-subject validation cohort, which was separate from the approximately 720-subject first cohort, the donors were drawn. The CDR3 spans 14 residues. Trimming cost V 4 bases and J 3 bases, with 13 bases left between them. Germline-derived CDR1 and CDR2 are SGHDT and YYEEEE. Clones were read by immunoSEQ multiplex PCR, and TCRdb kept only the in-frame ones, dropping some. The sample includes about 160,000 clones, 85% of them seen just once.

The sequence came from a man aged 25-45 years in good health and CMV-seropositive. This chain connects TRBV5-6 to TRBJ1-1, with D possibly being TRBD1 (6 bases). Material for sequencing was PBMCs. CDR3 in amino acids: CASSTWGRDTEAFF. Here the CDR3 DNA reads TGTGCCAGCAGCACATGGGGGCGGGACACTGAAGCTTTCTTT.